This is a list of T cell receptor beta chains from one sample in a study of control samples from healthy donors and cancer patients. Sequencing used immunoSEQ multiplex PCR; TCRdb keeps in-frame clones, though not all of them. The sample has 60,000 to 75,000 clones, about 83% seen once; the top ten hold around 14%. Sequenced: blood. The receptor set was obtained from a man aged 55 to 69 in good health. Both conserved end residues are part of each CDR3. Fields, in order: CDR3 protein, CDR3 DNA, D gene, CDR3 length, J gene, V gene, clone size. The D gene is left open where the match is weak. Only some rows state a clone size, as once, few, many or a class for expanded clones.

cdr3_aa: CSVESTVEAFF
cdr3_nt: TGCAGCGTAGAATCCACGGTTGAAGCTTTCTTT
d_call: NA
cdr3_length: 11
j_call: TRBJ1-1
v_call: TRBV29-1
clone_size: few

cdr3_aa: CASSLNDGAYGYTF
cdr3_nt: TGTGCCAGCAGCTTAAATGACGGGGCTTACGGCTACACCTTC
d_call: NA
cdr3_length: 14
j_call: TRBJ1-2
v_call: TRBV7-8
clone_size: NA

cdr3_aa: CASSSRGGETQYF
cdr3_nt: TGTGCCAGCAGCTCCCGGGGGGGAGAGACCCAGTACTTC
d_call: TRBD2
cdr3_length: 13
j_call: TRBJ2-5
v_call: TRBV7-2
clone_size: NA

cdr3_aa: CASSRGGETQYF
cdr3_nt: TGTGCCAGTAGTAGAGGGGGAGAGACCCAGTACTTC
d_call: NA
cdr3_length: 12
j_call: TRBJ2-5
v_call: TRBV19
clone_size: NA

cdr3_aa: CASSSGIAGAWYDEQFF
cdr3_nt: TGCGCCAGCAGCTCGGGAATAGCGGGAGCTTGGTATGATGAGCAGTTCTTC
d_call: TRBD2
cdr3_length: 17
j_call: TRBJ2-1
v_call: TRBV5-1
clone_size: NA

cdr3_aa: CASSELLGTGGQPQHF
cdr3_nt: TGTGCCAGCAGTGAACTATTAGGGACAGGGGGCCAGCCCCAGCATTTT
d_call: TRBD1
cdr3_length: 16
j_call: TRBJ1-5
v_call: TRBV6-1
clone_size: NA

cdr3_aa: CASSLARTETQYF
cdr3_nt: TGCGCCAGCAGCTTGGCCCGGACGGAGACCCAGTACTTC
d_call: NA
cdr3_length: 13
j_call: TRBJ2-5
v_call: TRBV5-1
clone_size: NA

cdr3_aa: CASSLYMHGRTSYEQYF
cdr3_nt: TGTGCCAGCAGTTTATATATGCATGGCAGGACCTCATATGAGCAGTACTTC
d_call: NA
cdr3_length: 17
j_call: TRBJ2-7
v_call: TRBV28
clone_size: NA

cdr3_aa: CASSPTGGGNQPQHF
cdr3_nt: TGTGCCAGCTCGCCAACAGGGGGAGGCAATCAGCCCCAGCATTTT
d_call: TRBD1
cdr3_length: 15
j_call: TRBJ1-5
v_call: TRBV18
clone_size: NA

cdr3_aa: CASSKDRLNQPQHF
cdr3_nt: TGTGCCAGCAGCAAAGACAGACTCAATCAGCCCCAGCATTTT
d_call: NA
cdr3_length: 14
j_call: TRBJ1-5
v_call: TRBV6-5
clone_size: NA

cdr3_aa: CASSLEAATGYGYTF
cdr3_nt: TGTGCCAGCAGCTTAGAGGCCGCGACAGGATATGGCTACACCTTC
d_call: NA
cdr3_length: 15
j_call: TRBJ1-2
v_call: TRBV11-2
clone_size: NA

cdr3_aa: CASSRPGVASTEAFF
cdr3_nt: TGTGCCAGCAGCAGACCGGGAGTTGCTAGCACTGAAGCTTTCTTT
d_call: NA
cdr3_length: 15
j_call: TRBJ1-1
v_call: TRBV7-2
clone_size: NA

cdr3_aa: CASSLAQGADTQYF
cdr3_nt: TGTGCCAGCAGCTTAGCGCAGGGTGCAGATACGCAGTATTTT
d_call: NA
cdr3_length: 14
j_call: TRBJ2-3
v_call: TRBV7-9
clone_size: NA

cdr3_aa: CASSATFYNEQFF
cdr3_nt: TGTGCCAGCAGCGCTACCTTTTATAATGAGCAGTTCTTC
d_call: NA
cdr3_length: 13
j_call: TRBJ2-1
v_call: TRBV9
clone_size: NA

cdr3_aa: CASRGQPSGTTEAFF
cdr3_nt: TGTGCCAGTAGAGGACAACCCTCCGGGACCACTGAAGCTTTCTTT
d_call: NA
cdr3_length: 15
j_call: TRBJ1-1
v_call: TRBV19
clone_size: NA

cdr3_aa: CAWSNGAAYEQYF
cdr3_nt: TGTGCCTGGAGTAACGGGGCGGCTTACGAGCAGTACTTC
d_call: NA
cdr3_length: 13
j_call: TRBJ2-7
v_call: TRBV30
clone_size: NA

cdr3_aa: CASSLWGQGGTDTQYF
cdr3_nt: TGCGCCAGCAGCTTGTGGGGCCAGGGGGGGACAGATACGCAGTATTTT
d_call: NA
cdr3_length: 16
j_call: TRBJ2-3
v_call: TRBV5-1
clone_size: NA